A single sample is the source of the 9 T cell receptor beta chains below, sequenced in a study of early T cells in non-severe SARS-CoV-2 infection. In TCRdb, the 5' RACE reads were re-called with MiXCR into one record per CDR3 protein. The repertoire holds more than 55,000 distinct CDR3 sequences, roughly 4.5% seen once, with roughly 3.4% in the top ten. The source was whole blood, collected at baseline. Source of these receptors: an adult who was a healthcare worker with PCR-confirmed SARS-CoV-2 infection or an uninfected control (not recorded which). The donor label of this sample is uncertain.

The rearrangement joins TRBV20-1 to TRBJ2-3; 9 positions agree with TRBD2. From germline, CDR1 is DFQATT and CDR2 SNEGSKA (reference sequence). The CDR3 is 13 residues long. V shed 5 bases, J shed 4 bases, and the junction held 4 bases outside the gene matches. As DNA, the CDR3 is TGCAGTGCTTGGACTAGCGACCCAGATACGCAGTATTTT. It is translated as CSAWTSDPDTQYF.

This clonotype was seen at least ten times. The chain uses TRBV25-1 and TRBJ2-3, with TRBD1 matching over 9 bases. The CDR3 covers 16 residues. Trimming took 4 bases from V and 3 from J; bases not matched to a gene: 8. The V gene's germline CDR1 is MGHDK and CDR2 SYGVNS. The CDR3 region has the DNA TGTGCCAGCAGTGCCCGTGGGACAGGGAGGACAGATACGCAGTATTTT. The encoded protein is CASSARGTGRTDTQYF.

In its sample, this clonotype was seen many times. One junction end does not reproduce the germline sequence, and a read error may be involved. The chain couples TRBV19 to TRBJ1-5, with D maybe TRBD1 (5 bases). This CDR3 has 13 amino acids. Germline lookup yields CDR1 LNHDA and CDR2 SQIVND (reference sequence). CDR3 protein: CAAGGARDQSQHF. The CDR3 DNA sequence: TGTGCCGCGGGCGGGGCAAGGGATCAGTCCCAGCATTTT. Filled out from reference TRBV19 and TRBJ1-5, the complete variable domain reads DGGITQSPKYLFRKEGQNVTLSCEQNLNHDAMYWYRQDPGQGLRLIYYSQIVNDFQKGDIAEGYSVSREKKESFPLTVTSAQKNPTAFYLCAAGGARDQSQHFGDGTRLSIL.

This clonotype came up a few times. The gene calls are TRBV7-2 and TRBJ2-5; 10 bases map to TRBD2. This CDR3 spans 15 amino acids. The germline V gene has CDR1 SGHTA and CDR2 FQGNSA. The trim removed 5 bases at V and 5 bases at J, leaving 8 bases unmatched. The CDR3 region has the DNA TGTGCCAGCAGCCTCCCAGCGGGGGGGCCGGAGACCCAGTACTTC. Residues: CASSLPAGGPETQYF.

This clonotype has ten or more counts. The V gene is TRBV20-1, the J gene TRBJ1-5, with no clear D. Germline loops: CDR1 DFQATT, CDR2 SNEGSKA (reference sequence). The CDR3 has 12 residues. V was trimmed by 0 bases and J by 7 bases, leaving 7 bases between them. The CDR3 here is CSAREGGQPQHF. The CDR3 nucleotides are TGCAGTGCTAGAGAGGGAGGACAGCCCCAGCATTTT.

This clonotype was observed many times. The chain recombines TRBV12-3 or TRBV12-4 with TRBJ2-1, with 9 bases that match TRBD2. CDR3 length: 14 residues. V dropped 7 bases and J dropped 2; count of bases not matched to a gene: 3. CDR3 protein: CASTSGVAYNEQFF. CDR3 bases: TGTGCCAGCACTAGCGGGGTTGCCTACAATGAGCAGTTCTTC.

This clonotype was seen a few times. The genes are TRBV28 and TRBJ1-1; D unclear. The CDR3 has 14 residues. Trimming pared 5 bases from V and 4 bases from J, leaving 14 bases between. Germline-derived CDR1 and CDR2 are MDHEN and SYDVKM. CDR3 sequence reads: CASSLWTLITEAFF. The CDR3 DNA reads as TGTGCCAGCAGTCTCTGGACCCTGATCACTGAAGCTTTCTTT.

This clonotype appeared many times. J is TRBJ1-1 and V is TRBV20-1, with D possibly being TRBD1 (5 bases). The CDR3 extends over 14 amino acids. V lost 3 bases and J lost 3, with 14 bases in between. Per germline, CDR1 DFQATT and CDR2 SNEGSKA (reference sequence). The CDR3 here is CSARSGGSHTEAFF. CDR3 coding DNA: TGCAGTGCTAGGAGTGGGGGGTCACACACTGAAGCTTTCTTT.

The J gene is TRBJ2-3, the V gene TRBV7-6; D gene ambiguous. The CDR3 runs 15 residues. Germline CDR1 reads SGHVS; CDR2 reads FNYEAQ. Trimming removed 0 bases from V and 7 bases from J, with 14 bases in between. CDR3: CASSLAETVGYTQYF. CDR3 in DNA: TGTGCCAGCAGCTTAGCTGAGACCGTTGGGTATACGCAGTATTTT.